The source of this TCR beta chain is a study of siplizumab effects on memory and regulatory T cells. This CDR3 spans 14 amino acids. After removal of 5 bases from V and 7 bases from J, the junction contained 4 bases not matched to a gene. Germline V lookup: CDR1 LNHDA, CDR2 SQIVND (reference sequence). The data were produced by immunoSEQ multiplex PCR, yet TCRdb's version contains in-frame clones alone and is incomplete. The sample lists about 82,000 clones, roughly 89% seen once, with under 2% in the top ten. This clone was recorded once. This rearrangement joins TRBV19 to TRBJ2-2, with 10 bases matching TRBD2. The clonotype was recovered from a human donor in good health. Specimen: Tregs sorted from blood. The chain's CDR3 is CASSELAGVGELFF. CDR3 sequence (DNA): TGTGCCAGTAGTGAGCTAGCGGGGGTCGGGGAGCTGTTTTTT.